The rows below give T cell receptor beta chains drawn from one sample of a study of regulatory T cells in long-lasting Graves disease. In TCRdb, the multiplex PCR reads were re-called with MiXCR into one record per CDR3 protein. The table has 530,000 or so distinct CDR3 sequences, roughly 13% seen once. These data were also reused for a study on T cells in Graves' hyperthyroidism and ophthalmopathy.

The material was peripheral blood mononuclear cells (PBMCs), obtained at new diagnosis, from a patient treated with antithyroid drugs. The receptors derive from a man aged 30 to 45 with Graves disease. Each CDR3 is given with its conserved first and last residue.

J | length | V | CDR3
TRBJ2-7 | 15 | TRBV12-3/TRBV12-4 | CASTPRLEVSSEQYF
TRBJ2-1 | 15 | TRBV5-6 | CASSLTGRTYNEQFF
TRBJ2-7 | 13 | TRBV6-2/TRBV6-3 | CASRFAGSYEQYF
TRBJ2-7 | 12 | TRBV24-1 | CAVGQSSYEQYF
TRBJ1-4 | 16 | TRBV6-1 | CASRSGTSATNEKLFF
TRBJ2-2 | 16 | TRBV6-5 | CASSYHLAGDTGELFF
TRBJ2-7 | 11 | TRBV11-2 | CASSTFYEQYF
TRBJ2-2 | 15 | TRBV14 | CASSQGASNTGELFF
TRBJ2-1 | 15 | TRBV7-8 | CASSFLAGVMGEQFF
TRBJ1-4 | 18 | TRBV12-3/TRBV12-4 | CASSLARAGGLVNEKLFF
NA | 17 | TRBV25-1 | CASGDFGTSGAQETQYF
TRBJ1-2 | 15 | TRBV18 | CASSPPDRALYGYTF
TRBJ2-1 | 14 | TRBV20-1 | CSASLAGAYNEQFF
TRBJ1-2 | 12 | TRBV28 | CASSLRTYGYTF
TRBJ2-5 | 16 | TRBV7-9 | CASSQLAGGPYETQYF
TRBJ2-1 | 16 | TRBV4-1 | CASSQPTSGSFNEQFF